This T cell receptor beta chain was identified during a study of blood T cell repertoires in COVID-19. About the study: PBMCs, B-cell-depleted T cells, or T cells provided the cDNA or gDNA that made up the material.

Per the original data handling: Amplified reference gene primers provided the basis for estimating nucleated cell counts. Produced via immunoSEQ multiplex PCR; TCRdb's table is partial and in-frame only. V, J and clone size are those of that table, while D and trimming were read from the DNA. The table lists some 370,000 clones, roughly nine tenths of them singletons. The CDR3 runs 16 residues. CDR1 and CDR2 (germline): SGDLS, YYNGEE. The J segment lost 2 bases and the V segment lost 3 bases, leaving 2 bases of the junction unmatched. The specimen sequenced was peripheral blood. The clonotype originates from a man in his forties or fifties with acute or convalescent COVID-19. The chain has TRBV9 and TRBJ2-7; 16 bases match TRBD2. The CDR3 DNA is TGTGCCAGCAGCGCCGGGACTAGCGGGAGGGCCTACGAGCAGTACTTC. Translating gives CASSAGTSGRAYEQYF. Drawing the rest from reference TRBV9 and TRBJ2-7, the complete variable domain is DSGVTQTPKHLITATGQRVTLRCSPRSGDLSVYWYQQSLDQGLQFLIQYYNGEERAKGNILERFSAQQFPDLHSELNLSSLELGDSALYFCASSAGTSGRAYEQYFGPGTRLTVT.